Listed here are 12 T cell receptor beta chains from one sample, sequenced in a study of blood T cell repertoires in COVID-19. Only in-frame clones appear in the TCRdb table, and some are missing; sequencing was by immunoSEQ multiplex PCR. Among approximately 110,000 clones listed, around 86% were seen once. Source material: peripheral blood. These receptors were taken from a human donor in a cohort sampled during active COVID-19.

The rearrangement uses TRBV30 and TRBJ1-2; D is unclear. CDR1 and CDR2 from the germline V gene are GTSNPN and SVGIG (reference sequence). V was pared by 1 base and J by 7 bases, with 13 bases between. There are 13 residues in the CDR3. The DNA of the CDR3 is TGTGCCTGGAGTGAACGGCAGCGAGGTGGCTACACCTTC. Its translation is CAWSERQRGGYTF.

This clone was observed once. The chain carries TRBV6-2 or TRBV6-3 and TRBJ2-3; perhaps TRBD1 as D (5 bases). Trimming left V 4 bases short and J 6 bases short, with 23 bases between. CDR1 MNHEY and CDR2 SVGEGT come from the germline V gene. The CDR3 loop spans 17 amino acids. The CDR3 loop reads CASSSGREKARSDTQYF. Here the CDR3 DNA reads TGTGCCAGCAGTTCCGGCAGGGAAAAGGCCCGTTCGGATACGCAGTATTTT.

V usage is TRBV29-1 and J usage is TRBJ1-1; weak D call: TRBD1 (5 bases). This CDR3 has 14 residues. Germline V CDR1 and CDR2: SQVTM, ANQGSEA. V lost 6 bases to trimming and J lost 2 bases, with 16 bases between them. The CDR3 bases are TGCAGCGTCAGGGAATCCCATGTAAACACTGAAGCTTTCTTT. Amino acid sequence: CSVRESHVNTEAFF.

The V and J genes are TRBV24-1 and TRBJ2-1; D may be TRBD2 (6 bases). Germline-derived CDR1 and CDR2 are KGHDR and SFDVKD. V gave up 6 bases and J gave up 5 bases, with 13 bases separating them. The CDR3 sequence is 14 residues long. In DNA form, the CDR3 reads TGTGCCACCAGTAGGTCAGGAGGGGACAATGAGCAGTTCTTC. Protein product: CATSRSGGDNEQFF.

The chain combines TRBV28 with TRBJ2-1; TRBD2 aligns across 10 bases. Germline trimming cut 2 bases from V and 8 bases from J; bases unmatched to any gene: 9. From germline, CDR1 is MDHEN and CDR2 SYDVKM. This CDR3 contains 16 residues. CDR3 DNA sequence: TGTGCCAGCAGTTTAGCGGCTAGCGGGAGTTGGGATGAGCAGTTCTTC. It specifies CASSLAASGSWDEQFF.

In its sample, this clone was seen a few times. The chain employs TRBV9 and TRBJ2-1; D remains ambiguous. Per the germline V gene, CDR1 is SGDLS and CDR2 is YYNGEE. The CDR3 has 15 amino acids. V was cut by 3 bases and J by 0 bases, with 10 bases left in between. CDR3 sequence (DNA): TGTGCCAGCAGCGCTACCCCTAGCTCCTACAATGAGCAGTTCTTC. Its translation: CASSATPSSYNEQFF.

The gene calls are TRBV18 and TRBJ1-3; possible D gene TRBD1, 5 bases. Trimming removed 2 bases at V and 7 bases at J, with 15 bases between. This CDR3 is built from 15 residues. CDR1 is KGHSH and CDR2 is LQKENI in the germline V gene. The CDR3 reads CASSPFRQGGNTIYF. The CDR3 nucleotides read TGTGCCAGCTCACCATTTCGCCAGGGTGGCAACACCATATATTTT.

The V call is TRBV7-9, the J call TRBJ2-1; D may be TRBD2 (5 bases). CDR1 and CDR2 (germline): SEHNR, FQNEAQ (reference sequence). CDR3 length equals 15 residues. V was cut by 3 bases and J by 8 bases, with 17 bases left in between. In nucleotides, the CDR3 is TGTGCCAGCAGCTTCTTAGGGAACTTGAGGGATGAGCAGTTCTTC. Amino acid sequence: CASSFLGNLRDEQFF.

This chain connects TRBV28 to TRBJ1-5, with a possible D match to TRBD1 (5 bases). Germline V gene lookup returns CDR1 MDHEN and CDR2 SYDVKM. The CDR3 extends over 16 amino acids. V gave up 6 bases and J gave up 6 bases, with 21 bases separating them. The CDR3 reads CASRTWGSPQAQPQHF. The DNA for the CDR3 is TGTGCCAGCAGAACATGGGGCAGCCCCCAGGCTCAGCCCCAGCATTTT.

The genes are TRBV5-4 and TRBJ2-1, with 10 bases matching TRBD2. CDR1 and CDR2 from the germline V gene are SGHNT and YYREEE (reference sequence). The CDR3 runs 15 residues. The J segment lost 5 bases and the V segment lost 1 base, leaving 3 bases of the junction unmatched. CDR3 protein: CASSLPSGSHNEQFF. CDR3 sequence (DNA): TGTGCCAGCAGCTTGCCTAGCGGGAGTCACAATGAGCAGTTCTTC. The variable domain in full, completed from reference TRBV5-4 and TRBJ2-1, reads ETGVTQSPTHLIKTRGQQVTLRCSSQSGHNTVSWYQQALGQGPQFIFQYYREEENGRGNFPPRFSGLQFPNYSSELNVNALELDDSALYLCASSLPSGSHNEQFFGPGTRLTVL.

The chain uses TRBV7-2 and TRBJ1-3, with TRBD1 identical over 8 bases. The CDR3 extends over 15 amino acids. Germline V gives CDR1 SGHTA, CDR2 FQGNSA. V trimming: 6 bases; J trimming: 4 bases; junction bases outside the gene matches: 8. The CDR3 spells CASSSGTGLGNTIYF. DNA for the CDR3: TGTGCCAGCAGTTCCGGGACAGGATTAGGAAACACCATATATTTT.

V and J are TRBV6-6 and TRBJ2-7, with TRBD2 matching over 8 bases. Trimming cost V 7 bases and J 4 bases; bases outside gene matches: 9. Germline V lookup: CDR1 MNHNY, CDR2 SVGAGI (reference sequence). This CDR3 contains 14 residues. CDR3 sequence reads: CASKNSGKTYEQYF. The CDR3, as DNA: TGTGCCAGCAAGAATAGCGGGAAGACTTACGAGCAGTACTTC.